The next 21 T cell receptor beta chains were all read from a single sample in a study of regulatory T cells in long-lasting Graves disease. According to the study, TCR beta libraries were built with iRepertoire HTBI primers and CDR3-region Arm-PCR. TCRdb re-called the multiplex PCR reads with MiXCR, one entry per CDR3 protein. The sample contains about 500,000 distinct CDR3 sequences, around 15% of which appear only once. Sample time point: newly diagnosed GD, antithyroid drugs for less than 3 months. The TCR library used RNA extracted from PBMCs. Another study also made use of these data, one on T cells in Graves' hyperthyroidism and ophthalmopathy.

This sample comprised peripheral blood mononuclear cells (PBMCs), obtained at new diagnosis, from a patient treated with antithyroid drugs. These receptors originate from a man in his forties with Graves disease.

This clonotype has a count of ten or more. The V and J genes are TRBV29-1 and TRBJ1-2, with TRBD1 identical over 8 bases. The V and J ends lost 3 bases and 4 bases, in that order; junction bases with no gene match: 10. The CDR3 loop spans 15 amino acids. CDR1 and CDR2 from the germline V gene are SQVTM and ANQGSEA. CDR3 DNA sequence: TGCAGCGTTGAGCCCGAGGACAGGGTAACCTATGGCTACACCTTC. Amino acid sequence: CSVEPEDRVTYGYTF.

This clonotype came up many times. The chain uses TRBV10-1 and TRBJ2-6; D remains unclear. V gave up 2 bases and J gave up 4 bases, with 6 bases separating them. Germline values: CDR1 WNHNN, CDR2 SYGVQD (reference sequence). The CDR3 covers 14 residues. CDR3 residues: CASSEGYGANVLTF. The CDR3 nucleotides read TGCGCCAGCAGTGAGGGATACGGGGCCAACGTCCTGACTTTC.

Remarks on this clonotype: Since a much larger clone is just one base distant, this may be a read error. The genes are TRBV12-3 or TRBV12-4 and TRBJ2-7, with D unclear. The CDR3 is made up of 13 amino acids. V was shortened by 2 bases and J by 1 base, with 6 bases between the two germline ends. The CDR3 DNA is TGTGCCAGCAGTTTAATGCCTTCCTACGAGCAGTACTTC. It yields the protein CASSLMPSYEQYF.

A few counts support this clonotype. The CDR3 nucleotides read TGCGCCAGCAGCCGATCGCTGCGAGACAGGGGCTACGAGCAGTACTTC. Protein product: CASSRSLRDRGYEQYF. The chain joins TRBV4-1 to TRBJ2-7, with 8 bases identical to TRBD1. The germline V gene has CDR1 MGHRA and CDR2 YSYEKL. The CDR3 spans 16 residues. Unmatched junction bases numbered 11, after V lost 4 bases and J lost 3 bases.

This clonotype was counted many times. The genes are TRBV6-2 or TRBV6-3 and TRBJ2-3, with D tentatively TRBD1 (6 bases). Per germline, CDR1 MNHEY and CDR2 SVGEGT. The CDR3 extends over 15 amino acids. Between the trimmed V and J ends, which lost 5 bases and 2 bases, there was a span of 14 bases. CDR3 region: CASSEADSDTDTQYF. In nucleotides, the CDR3 is TGTGCCAGCAGTGAAGCGGACAGCGACACAGATACGCAGTATTTT.

The rearrangement uses TRBV20-1 and TRBJ1-6; 9 bases line up with TRBD1. The germline CDR1 and CDR2 sequences are DFQATT and SNEGSKA (reference sequence). The CDR3 is 13 amino acids. V was pared by 5 bases and J by 9 bases, with 5 bases of the junction left unmatched. CDR3 region: CSAEGDRASPLHF. For the CDR3, the DNA is TGCAGTGCTGAGGGGGACAGGGCTTCACCCCTCCACTTT.

This clonotype showed up many times. The genes are TRBV7-8 and TRBJ2-1, with 11 bases that match TRBD2. Trimming removed 10 bases from V and 5 bases from J; junction bases left unmatched: 16. The germline V gene encodes CDR1 SGHVS and CDR2 FQNEAQ. This CDR3 is 17 amino acids long. This chain's CDR3 is CATDSRGGLADNNEQFF. DNA for the CDR3: TGTGCCACCGATTCTAGAGGGGGACTAGCGGACAACAATGAGCAGTTCTTC.

This clonotype was detected many times. CDR3 in amino acids: CASSLDDRGDTEAFF. The CDR3 bases are TGCGCCAGCAGCTTGGACGACAGGGGGGACACTGAAGCTTTCTTT. This chain uses TRBV5-1 with TRBJ1-1; 9 nucleotides agree with TRBD1. CDR3 length: 15 residues. Trimming cost V 0 bases and J 3 bases; bases outside gene matches: 3. Germline V gives CDR1 SGHRS, CDR2 YFSETQ.

This clonotype showed up just a few times. V gene TRBV24-1 combines with J gene TRBJ2-5, with D possibly matching TRBD1 (6 bases). V lost 3 bases to trimming and J lost 4 bases, with 23 bases between them. Per germline, CDR1 KGHDR and CDR2 SFDVKD. The CDR3 spans 18 residues. CDR3 region: CATSDPRGSKGSGETQYF. CDR3 DNA sequence: TGTGCCACCAGTGATCCCAGGGGTAGTAAAGGAAGTGGAGAGACCCAGTACTTC.

At least ten counts were recorded for this clonotype. This chain joins TRBV28 and TRBJ2-4, with D possibly TRBD1 on 6 matching bases. The CDR3 extends over 13 amino acids. V lost 2 bases and J lost 9, with 11 bases in between. From germline, CDR1 is MDHEN and CDR2 SYDVKM. The CDR3 here is CASSLDVGGIQYF. CDR3 in DNA: TGTGCCAGCAGTTTAGACGTAGGGGGCATTCAGTACTTC.

The V and J genes are TRBV19 and TRBJ2-7, with a possible D match to TRBD1 (6 bases). This CDR3 has 14 residues. Germline CDR1 is LNHDA and CDR2 is SQIVND (reference sequence). V was shortened by 6 bases and J by 3 bases, with 15 bases between the two germline ends. The CDR3: CASSPWTEYYEQYF. In nucleotides, the CDR3 is TGTGCCAGTAGCCCTTGGACAGAATACTACGAGCAGTACTTC.

This clonotype was detected only a few times. CDR3 amino acids: CASSPGGGPQSYGYTF. The CDR3 region has the DNA TGTGCCAGCAGCCCCGGGGGGGGGCCGCAGAGCTATGGCTACACCTTC. V gene TRBV28 combines with J gene TRBJ1-2, with D maybe TRBD1 (6 bases). V was shortened by 6 bases and J by 4 bases, with 21 bases between the two germline ends. Per the germline V gene, CDR1 is MDHEN and CDR2 is SYDVKM. The CDR3 length is 16 residues.

This clonotype was seen only a few times. The V call is TRBV10-2, the J call TRBJ2-7, with a weak D call TRBD1 (6 bases). The CDR3 loop spans 14 amino acids. The V end lost 2 bases, the J end lost 3 bases, and 11 bases lay between the germline ends. The germline V gene encodes CDR1 WSHSY and CDR2 SAAADI. The CDR3 nucleotides are TGCGCCAGCAGTGAGCTGGGGGCCAACTACGAGCAGTACTTC. As protein: CASSELGANYEQYF.

At least ten counts were recorded for this clonotype. J is TRBJ1-5 and V is TRBV20-1; maybe TRBD1 (6 bases). V shed 5 bases and J shed 4 bases, with 18 bases lying between them. Germline V gene lookup returns CDR1 DFQATT and CDR2 SNEGSKA (reference sequence). This CDR3 spans 15 amino acids. The CDR3 region is CSAGAEQGVNQPQHF. The CDR3 DNA reads TGCAGTGCTGGGGCAGAACAGGGAGTTAATCAGCCCCAGCATTTT.

This clonotype appeared many times. This chain connects TRBV10-3 to TRBJ2-2; TRBD2 aligns across 7 bases. The CDR3 has 15 residues. Per the germline V gene, CDR1 is ENHRY and CDR2 is SYGVKD. J lost 3 bases, V lost 4 bases, and 5 bases had no gene match. CDR3 sequence (DNA): TGTGCCATCAGTGGAGGCGGGAGAGACACCGGGGAGCTGTTTTTT. The encoded protein is CAISGGGRDTGELFF.

This clonotype was seen more than once but under ten times. A read error may be the cause here, since a much bigger clone is one base away. The chain is built from TRBV18 and TRBJ2-3; D is undetermined. Germline values: CDR1 KGHSH, CDR2 LQKENI. This CDR3 spans 12 amino acids. The CDR3: CTSSPATDTQYF. The CDR3 bases are TGTACCAGCTCACCCGCTACAGATACGCAGTATTTT.

The J gene is TRBJ2-1, the V gene TRBV19, with TRBD2 matching over 8 bases. The trim removed 3 bases at V and 4 bases at J, leaving 2 bases unmatched. Germline V lookup: CDR1 LNHDA, CDR2 SQIVND (reference sequence). The CDR3 is 14 amino acids. The CDR3 sequence is CASSMRLAYNEQFF. The CDR3 DNA reads TGTGCCAGTAGTATGCGACTAGCGTACAATGAGCAGTTCTTC.

This clonotype was recorded many times. This chain uses TRBV5-1 with TRBJ2-3; 9 bases match TRBD2. With V trimmed by 4 bases and J by 2 bases, 8 bases remained unmatched. Germline V gives CDR1 SGHRS, CDR2 YFSETQ. The CDR3 has 16 residues. In DNA, the CDR3 is TGCGCCAGCAGCCTACCGACTAGCGGATACACAGATACGCAGTATTTT. This codes for CASSLPTSGYTDTQYF.

This clonotype was recorded at least ten times. The chain is built from TRBV7-8 and TRBJ1-1; no definite D call. V was cut by 5 bases and J by 0 bases, with 10 bases left in between. The CDR3 spans 14 residues. Germline V lookup: CDR1 SGHVS, CDR2 FQNEAQ. The CDR3 loop is CASSVNTMNTEAFF. The CDR3 DNA reads TGTGCCAGCAGCGTAAACACTATGAACACTGAAGCTTTCTTT.

This clonotype showed up many times. The chain uses TRBV28 and TRBJ1-5; unclear D gene. Trimming left V 3 bases short and J 0 bases short, with 9 bases between. The CDR3 runs 15 residues. The germline gives CDR1 MDHEN, CDR2 SYDVKM. CDR3: CASSFLGDSNQPQHF. The CDR3 DNA reads as TGTGCCAGCAGTTTTCTCGGCGATAGCAATCAGCCCCAGCATTTT. Complete variable domain (other parts from reference TRBV28 and TRBJ1-5): DVKVTQSSRYLVKRTGEKVFLECVQDMDHENMFWYRQDPGLGLRLIYFSYDVKMKEKGDIPEGYSVSREKKERFSLILESASTNQTSMYLCASSFLGDSNQPQHFGDGTRLSIL.

In this sample, this clonotype turned up a few times. The genes are TRBV9 and TRBJ2-1; 11 bases are a match to TRBD2. J lost 9 bases, V lost 0 bases, and 5 bases had no gene match. In germline, CDR1 is SGDLS, CDR2 YYNGEE. This CDR3 spans 15 amino acids. The CDR3, as DNA: TGTGCCAGCAGCGTAGCACCGACTAGCGGGACTGAGCAGTTCTTC. This gives the protein CASSVAPTSGTEQFF. Supplemented by reference TRBV9 and TRBJ2-1, the full variable domain reads DSGVTQTPKHLITATGQRVTLRCSPRSGDLSVYWYQQSLDQGLQFLIQYYNGEERAKGNILERFSAQQFPDLHSELNLSSLELGDSALYFCASSVAPTSGTEQFFGPGTRLTVL.